Below, 15 T cell receptor beta chains from the same sample are listed, as sequenced in a study of technical replicates of blood from several donors. Generated by immunoSEQ multiplex PCR, the TCRdb table keeps only in-frame clones and is missing some. The table records about 82,000 clones, just under 95% of them present only once. Sequences were obtained from T cells isolated from PBMCs. These receptor sequences come from a human donor in good health.

The V gene is TRBV27, the J gene TRBJ1-1; D ambiguous. Germline CDR1 MNHEY, CDR2 SMNVEV (reference sequence). The germline V and J ends were trimmed by 2 bases and 5 bases, with 18 bases remaining between them. The CDR3 is made up of 16 amino acids. The CDR3 DNA is TGTGCCAGCAGTTTACTCTCTGGACTCCCGGGAACTGAAGCTTTCTTT. Its translation: CASSLLSGLPGTEAFF.

The chain recombines TRBV30 with TRBJ2-1, with D possibly being TRBD1 (6 bases). From germline, CDR1 is GTSNPN and CDR2 SVGIG (reference sequence). The CDR3 length is 11 residues. V was shortened by 4 bases and J by 9 bases, with 10 bases between the two germline ends. CDR3: CAWNQGTEQFF. The CDR3 coding sequence is TGTGCCTGGAATCAGGGGACTGAGCAGTTCTTC. The entire variable domain, with the rest obtained from reference TRBV30 and TRBJ2-1, is as follows: SQTIHQWPATLVQPVGSPLSLECTVEGTSNPNLYWYRQAAGRGLQLLFYSVGIGQISSEVPQNLSASRPQDRQFILSSKKLLLSDSGFYLCAWNQGTEQFFGPGTRLTVL.

The chain combines TRBV28 with TRBJ1-1; a possible D gene is TRBD1 (6 bases). Germline V CDR1 and CDR2: MDHEN, SYDVKM. V lost 2 bases, J lost 6 bases, and 10 bases lay in between. This CDR3 region has 13 residues. CDR3 bases: TGTGCCAGCAGTTTACCAGGGGCGTCTGAAGCTTTCTTT. It is translated as CASSLPGASEAFF. Supplemented by reference TRBV28 and TRBJ1-1, the full variable domain reads DVKVTQSSRYLVKRTGEKVFLECVQDMDHENMFWYRQDPGLGLRLIYFSYDVKMKEKGDIPEGYSVSREKKERFSLILESASTNQTSMYLCASSLPGASEAFFGQGTRLTVV.

The chain couples TRBV4-1 to TRBJ2-1, with 7 bases that match TRBD1. V lost 4 bases to trimming and J lost 11 bases; unmatched junction nucleotides: 5. Germline values: CDR1 MGHRA, CDR2 YSYEKL. The CDR3 consists of 12 residues. CDR3 coding DNA: TGCGCCAGCAGCCTTGGGACAGAGAAGCAGTTCTTC. Translation: CASSLGTEKQFF.

V is TRBV20-1 and J is TRBJ1-2; D not resolved. The CDR3 runs 10 residues. Germline V gene lookup returns CDR1 DFQATT and CDR2 SNEGSKA (reference sequence). V was trimmed by 4 bases and J by 6 bases, leaving 6 bases between them. This CDR3 reads CSANYHGYTF. The CDR3 region has the DNA TGCAGTGCTAACTACCATGGCTACACCTTC.

The CDR3 DNA reads TGTGCCAGCAGCTTGTTGACAACAGATACGCAGTATTTT. Encoded protein: CASSLLTTDTQYF. The J gene is TRBJ2-3, the V gene TRBV5-4; D uncertain. The CDR3 is 13 residues long. Germline loops: CDR1 SGHNT, CDR2 YYREEE (reference sequence). Between the trimmed V and J ends, which lost 1 base and 3 bases, there was a span of 6 bases.

For the CDR3, the DNA is TGTGCCAGCAACTACCCGGGACTAGCCAATGAGCAGTTCTTC. Translation gives CASNYPGLANEQFF. J is TRBJ2-1 and V is TRBV5-6, with 9 bases aligning to TRBD2. This CDR3 has 14 amino acids. With 6 bases clipped from V and 6 bases from J, the junction kept 7 bases outside the gene matches. Germline V gene sequence: CDR1 SGHDT, CDR2 YYEEEE.

About this clone itself: One end of the junction fails to match germline, which may point to a read error. The chain is built from TRBV7-7 and TRBJ2-7; D possibly corresponds to TRBD2 (5 bases). This CDR3 spans 13 amino acids. Germline assignment: CDR1 SSHAT and CDR2 FNYEAQ (reference sequence). CDR3 coding DNA: TGTGCTAGCAGCCCTGGACTCTCCTACGAGCAGTACTTC. Protein sequence: CASSPGLSYEQYF.

This chain connects TRBV29-1 to TRBJ2-3; D gene ambiguous. Trimming removed 4 bases from V and 1 base from J, with 12 bases in between. Per the germline V gene, CDR1 is SQVTM and CDR2 is ANQGSEA. This CDR3 is 14 amino acids long. The CDR3 region has the DNA TGCAGCGTTGGGTTAGATGCTGGCACAGATACGCAGTATTTT. This sequence encodes CSVGLDAGTDTQYF.

The chain has TRBV4-1 and TRBJ2-1, with 11 bases fitting TRBD2. V dropped 3 bases and J dropped 7; count of bases not matched to a gene: 8. CDR1 MGHRA and CDR2 YSYEKL come from the germline V gene. CDR3 length: 16 residues. The CDR3 nucleotides read TGCGCCAGCAGCCACGTAGCGGGGGGGCGTTGGAATGAGCAGTTCTTC. This codes for CASSHVAGGRWNEQFF.

V and J are TRBV18 and TRBJ1-2, with a tentative D call TRBD1 (6 bases). CDR1 and CDR2 (germline): KGHSH, LQKENI. This CDR3 region has 16 residues. V lost 0 bases, J lost 1 base, and 12 bases lay in between. The DNA for the CDR3 is TGTGCCAGCTCACCACCGTCCCAGGGGAGTAACTATGGCTACACCTTC. The encoded protein is CASSPPSQGSNYGYTF. Full variable domain (rest looked up from reference TRBV18 and TRBJ1-2): NAGVMQNPRHLVRRRGQEARLRCSPMKGHSHVYWYRQLPEEGLKFMVYLQKENIIDESGMPKERFSAEFPKEGPSILRIQQVVRGDSAAYFCASSPPSQGSNYGYTFGSGTRLTVV.

This clone was counted a few times. The chain links TRBV2 to TRBJ1-2, with D unresolved. The CDR3 is 13 residues long. Per germline, CDR1 SNHLY and CDR2 FYNNEI. V shed 4 bases and J shed 5 bases, with 11 bases lying between them. CDR3 in DNA: TGTGCCAGCAGTGGTAGGGAGTCGTATGGCTACACCTTC. Translated, it gives CASSGRESYGYTF.

The chain is built from TRBV6-5 and TRBJ1-1, with D uncertain. The CDR3 has 11 amino acids. The germline V and J ends were trimmed by 2 bases and 6 bases, with 4 bases remaining between them. CDR1 MNHEY and CDR2 SVGAGI come from the germline V gene. The CDR3 nucleotides are TGTGCCAGCAGTTACCGAGCTGAAGCTTTCTTT. Its protein is CASSYRAEAFF.

This chain joins TRBV5-1 and TRBJ2-2, with 7 nucleotides matching TRBD2. Germline CDR1 and CDR2: SGHRS and YFSETQ. The CDR3 covers 17 residues. The J segment lost 1 base and the V segment lost 3 bases, leaving 9 bases of the junction unmatched. CDR3 loop: CASSSHGSSGNTGELFF. The CDR3 coding sequence is TGCGCCAGCAGCTCCCATGGGTCTAGCGGGAACACCGGGGAGCTGTTTTTT.

CDR3 sequence: CASSPPSGADTQYF. In DNA form, the CDR3 reads TGTGCCAGCAGCCCTCCCTCGGGAGCCGATACGCAGTATTTT. This chain joins TRBV7-9 and TRBJ2-3, with D possibly matching TRBD2 (6 bases). With 5 bases removed from V and 6 bases from J, the gap between germline ends came to 15 bases. The CDR3 sequence is 14 residues long. Germline CDR1 reads SEHNR; CDR2 reads FQNEAQ (reference sequence).